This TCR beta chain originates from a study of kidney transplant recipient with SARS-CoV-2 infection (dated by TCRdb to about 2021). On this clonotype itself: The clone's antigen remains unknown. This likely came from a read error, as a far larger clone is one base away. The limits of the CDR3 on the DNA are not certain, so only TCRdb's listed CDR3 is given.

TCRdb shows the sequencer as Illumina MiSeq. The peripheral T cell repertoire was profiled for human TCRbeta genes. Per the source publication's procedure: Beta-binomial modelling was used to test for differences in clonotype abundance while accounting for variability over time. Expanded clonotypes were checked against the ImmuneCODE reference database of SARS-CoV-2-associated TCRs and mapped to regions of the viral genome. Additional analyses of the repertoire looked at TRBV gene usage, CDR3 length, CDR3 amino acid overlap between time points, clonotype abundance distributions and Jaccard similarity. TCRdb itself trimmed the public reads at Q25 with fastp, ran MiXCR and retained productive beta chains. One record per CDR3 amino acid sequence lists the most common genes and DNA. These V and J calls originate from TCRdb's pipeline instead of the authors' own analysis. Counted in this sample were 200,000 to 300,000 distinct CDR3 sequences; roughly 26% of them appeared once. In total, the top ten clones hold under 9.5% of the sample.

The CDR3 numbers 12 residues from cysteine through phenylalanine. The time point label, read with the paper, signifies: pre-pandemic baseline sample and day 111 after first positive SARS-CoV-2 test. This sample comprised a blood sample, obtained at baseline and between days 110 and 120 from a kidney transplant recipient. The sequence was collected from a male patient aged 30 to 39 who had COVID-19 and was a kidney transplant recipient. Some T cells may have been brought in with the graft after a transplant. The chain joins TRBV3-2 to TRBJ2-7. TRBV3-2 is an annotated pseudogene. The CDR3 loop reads CASSPYGCEQYF.